This TCR beta chain derives from a study of blood T cell repertoires in COVID-19. Study context: COVID-19 samples, acute and convalescent, were from the United States, Italy and Spain. The analysed material was cDNA or gDNA that came from T cells, B-cell-depleted T cells, or PBMCs.

V was clipped by 2 bases and J by 2 bases, with 12 bases between them. The CDR3 sequence is 15 residues long. In germline, CDR1 is SNHLY, CDR2 FYNNEI. The authors' processing: Estimation of nucleated cell counts was performed using reference gene primer amplification. Clones were read by immunoSEQ multiplex PCR, and TCRdb kept only the in-frame ones, dropping some. V and J calls and clone size follow that table, whereas D and trimming were derived from the DNA. This repertoire shows about 250,000 clones, roughly 85% found once; its top ten account for less than 3%. This chain joins TRBV2 and TRBJ1-1, with D perhaps TRBD1 (5 bases). Sequenced: peripheral blood. The clonotype was recovered from a woman aged 25 to 39 with active or convalescent COVID-19. The CDR3 sequence is CASSEYGGRNTEAFF. For the CDR3, the DNA is TGTGCCAGCAGTGAATACGGGGGACGAAACACTGAAGCTTTCTTT.